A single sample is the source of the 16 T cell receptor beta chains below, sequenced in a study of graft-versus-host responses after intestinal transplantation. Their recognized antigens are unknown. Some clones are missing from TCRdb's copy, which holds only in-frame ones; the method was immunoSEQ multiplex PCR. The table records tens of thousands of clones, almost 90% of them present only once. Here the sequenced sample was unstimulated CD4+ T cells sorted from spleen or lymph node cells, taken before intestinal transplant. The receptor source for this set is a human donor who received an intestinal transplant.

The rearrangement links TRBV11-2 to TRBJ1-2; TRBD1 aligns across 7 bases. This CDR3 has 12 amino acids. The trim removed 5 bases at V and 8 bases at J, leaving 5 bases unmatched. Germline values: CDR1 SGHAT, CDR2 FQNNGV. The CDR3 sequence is CASSKGGWGYTF. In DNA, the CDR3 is TGTGCCAGCAGCAAAGGGGGCTGGGGCTACACCTTC.

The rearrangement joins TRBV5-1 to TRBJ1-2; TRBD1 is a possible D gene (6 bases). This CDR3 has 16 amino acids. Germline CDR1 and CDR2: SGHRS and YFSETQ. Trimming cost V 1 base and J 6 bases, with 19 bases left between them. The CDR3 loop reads CASSLLVSGARDGYTF. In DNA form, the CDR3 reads TGCGCCAGCAGCTTGTTAGTGTCAGGGGCGAGGGATGGCTACACCTTC.

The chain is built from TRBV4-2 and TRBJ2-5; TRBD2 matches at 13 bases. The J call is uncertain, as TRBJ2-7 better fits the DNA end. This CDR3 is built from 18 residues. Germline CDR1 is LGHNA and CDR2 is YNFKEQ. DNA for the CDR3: TGTGCCAGCAGCCAGACGCCGGGACTAGCGGGGAGCTCCTACGAGCAGTACTTC. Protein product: CASSQTPGLAGSSYEQYF.

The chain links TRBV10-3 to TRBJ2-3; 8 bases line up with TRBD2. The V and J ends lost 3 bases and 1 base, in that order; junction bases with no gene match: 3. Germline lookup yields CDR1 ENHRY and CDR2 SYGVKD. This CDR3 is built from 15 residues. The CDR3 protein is CAISDGRGGTDTQYF. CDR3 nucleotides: TGTGCCATCAGTGATGGGCGGGGGGGCACAGATACGCAGTATTTT.

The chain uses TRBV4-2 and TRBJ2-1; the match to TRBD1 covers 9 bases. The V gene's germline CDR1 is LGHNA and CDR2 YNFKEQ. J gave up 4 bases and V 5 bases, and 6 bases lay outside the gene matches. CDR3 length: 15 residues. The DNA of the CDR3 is TGTGCCAGCAGCACACGACAGGGGGGGTACAATGAGCAGTTCTTC. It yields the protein CASSTRQGGYNEQFF.

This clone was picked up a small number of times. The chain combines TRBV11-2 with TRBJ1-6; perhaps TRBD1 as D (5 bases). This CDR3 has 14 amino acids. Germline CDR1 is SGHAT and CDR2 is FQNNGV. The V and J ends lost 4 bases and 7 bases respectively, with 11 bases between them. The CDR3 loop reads CASSSGHYNSPLHF. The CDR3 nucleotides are TGTGCCAGCAGCTCAGGACACTACAATTCACCCCTCCACTTT.

CDR3 amino acids: CASSPTLAGDNEQFF. For the CDR3, the DNA is TGTGCCAGCTCACCAACACTAGCGGGGGACAATGAGCAGTTCTTC. The chain carries TRBV18 and TRBJ2-1; 11 nucleotides agree with TRBD2. This CDR3 contains 15 residues. CDR1 and CDR2 (germline): KGHSH, LQKENI. J gave up 5 bases and V 2 bases, and 2 bases lay outside the gene matches.

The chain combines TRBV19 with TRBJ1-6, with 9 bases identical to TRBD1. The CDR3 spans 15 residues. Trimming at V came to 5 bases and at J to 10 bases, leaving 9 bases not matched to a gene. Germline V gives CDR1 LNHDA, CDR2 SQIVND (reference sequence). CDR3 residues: CASSYGTGWDSPLHF. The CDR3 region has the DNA TGTGCCAGTAGTTACGGGACAGGGTGGGACTCACCCCTCCACTTT.

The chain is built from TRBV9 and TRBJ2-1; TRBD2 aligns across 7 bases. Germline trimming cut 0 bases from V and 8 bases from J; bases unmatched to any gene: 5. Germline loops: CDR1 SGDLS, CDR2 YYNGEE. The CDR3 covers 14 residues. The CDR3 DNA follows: TGTGCCAGCAGCGTAGAGTGGGGGAGGGATGAGCAGTTCTTC. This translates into CASSVEWGRDEQFF.

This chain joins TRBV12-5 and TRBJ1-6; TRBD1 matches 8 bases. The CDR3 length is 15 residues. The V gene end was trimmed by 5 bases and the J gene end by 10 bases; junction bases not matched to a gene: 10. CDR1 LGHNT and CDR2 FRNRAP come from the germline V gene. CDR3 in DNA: TGTGCTAGTGGTACCTCGGACAGGGAGGGCTCACCCCTCCACTTT. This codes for CASGTSDREGSPLHF.

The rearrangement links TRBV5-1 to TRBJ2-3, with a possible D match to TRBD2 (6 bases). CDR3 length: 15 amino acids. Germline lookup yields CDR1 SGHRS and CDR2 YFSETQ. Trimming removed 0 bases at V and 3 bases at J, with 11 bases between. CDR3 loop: CASSLGGDLTDTQYF. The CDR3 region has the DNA TGCGCCAGCAGCTTGGGGGGGGACCTGACAGATACGCAGTATTTT.

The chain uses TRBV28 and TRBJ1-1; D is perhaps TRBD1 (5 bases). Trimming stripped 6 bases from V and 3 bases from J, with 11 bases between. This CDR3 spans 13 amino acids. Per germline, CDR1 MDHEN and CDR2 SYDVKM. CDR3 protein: CASSAGGHTEAFF. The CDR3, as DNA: TGTGCCAGCAGCGCGGGGGGTCACACTGAAGCTTTCTTT.

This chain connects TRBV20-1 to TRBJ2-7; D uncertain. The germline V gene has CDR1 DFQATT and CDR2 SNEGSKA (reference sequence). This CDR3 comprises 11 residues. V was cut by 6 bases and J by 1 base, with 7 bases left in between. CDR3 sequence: CSASSSYEQYF. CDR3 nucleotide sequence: TGCAGTGCCTCCAGTTCCTACGAGCAGTACTTC.

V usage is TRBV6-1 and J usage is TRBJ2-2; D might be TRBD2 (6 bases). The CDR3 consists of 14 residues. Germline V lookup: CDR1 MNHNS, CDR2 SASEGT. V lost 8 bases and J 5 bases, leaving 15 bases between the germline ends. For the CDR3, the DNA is TGTGCCAGCGGTCACTCCCGGGGGACCGGGGAGCTGTTTTTT. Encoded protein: CASGHSRGTGELFF.

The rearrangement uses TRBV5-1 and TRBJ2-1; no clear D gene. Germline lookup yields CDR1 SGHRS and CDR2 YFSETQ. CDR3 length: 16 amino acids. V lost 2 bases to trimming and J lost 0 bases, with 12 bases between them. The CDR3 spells CASSFVGYSSYNEQFF. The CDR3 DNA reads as TGCGCCAGCAGCTTCGTCGGATACAGCTCCTACAATGAGCAGTTCTTC.

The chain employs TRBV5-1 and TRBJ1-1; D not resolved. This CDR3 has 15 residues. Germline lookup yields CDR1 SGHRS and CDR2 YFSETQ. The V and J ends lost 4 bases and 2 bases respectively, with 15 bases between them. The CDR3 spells CASSPWGGTNTEAFF. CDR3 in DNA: TGCGCCAGCAGCCCCTGGGGAGGAACAAACACTGAAGCTTTCTTT.